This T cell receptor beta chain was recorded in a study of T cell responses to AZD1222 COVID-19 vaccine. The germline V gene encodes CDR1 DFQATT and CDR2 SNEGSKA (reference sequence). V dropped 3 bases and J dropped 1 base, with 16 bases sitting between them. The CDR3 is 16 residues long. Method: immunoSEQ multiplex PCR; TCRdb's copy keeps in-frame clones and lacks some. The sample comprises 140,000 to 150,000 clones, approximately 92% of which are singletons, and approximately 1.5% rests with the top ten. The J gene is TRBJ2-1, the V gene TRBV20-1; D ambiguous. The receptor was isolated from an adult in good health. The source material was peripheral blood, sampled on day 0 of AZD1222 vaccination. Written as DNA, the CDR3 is TGCAGTGCTAGTCGTTTCGGGTCGAAGTCCTACAATGAGCAGTTCTTC. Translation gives CSASRFGSKSYNEQFF.